This passage covers 30 T cell receptor beta chains from one sample sequenced in a study of cytomegalovirus exposure and HLA in healthy donors. The PCR used 60 Vbeta and 13 Jbeta primers. TCRdb's table, derived via immunoSEQ multiplex PCR, lists solely in-frame clones and lacks some. The data hold some 150,000 clones, with roughly three quarters observed a single time. The sequenced sample was PBMCs. These receptors were obtained from a man aged 60 to 75 in good health and CMV-seronegative.

This clone has only a few counts. CDR3 DNA: TGTGCCAGCAGTCCCAGTGTCCAGGGATGGGACTACGAGCAGTACTTC. Its translation is CASSPSVQGWDYEQYF. The genes are TRBV11-2 and TRBJ2-7; D is possibly TRBD1 (5 bases). The CDR3 length is 16 residues. Trimming removed 6 bases at V and 3 bases at J, with 21 bases between. The germline CDR1 and CDR2 sequences are SGHAT and FQNNGV.

In this sample, this clone turned up once. The chain links TRBV28 to TRBJ2-5; 11 bases fit TRBD2. CDR1 and CDR2 (germline): MDHEN, SYDVKM. The CDR3 has 16 residues. J lost 3 bases, V lost 4 bases, and 7 bases had no gene match. The CDR3 loop is CASSSGGGLAEETQYF. CDR3 bases: TGTGCCAGCAGTTCGGGGGGGGGACTAGCGGAAGAGACCCAGTACTTC.

This clone showed up just once. The same CDR3 is also encoded by other DNA sequences in this sample. The chain links TRBV28 to TRBJ2-7, with D maybe TRBD1 (5 bases). V was clipped by 1 base and J by 4 bases, with 5 bases between them. The CDR3 totals 12 residues. Germline CDR1 reads MDHEN; CDR2 reads SYDVKM. The CDR3 here is CASSLSGYEQYF. For the CDR3, the DNA is TGTGCCAGCAGTTTATCAGGGTACGAGCAGTACTTC.

The chain combines TRBV7-8 with TRBJ1-4; TRBD1 aligns across 8 bases. The CDR3 runs to 15 residues. V shed 4 bases and J 4 bases; nucleotides not matched to a gene: 5. Germline V gene lookup returns CDR1 SGHVS and CDR2 FQNEAQ. The CDR3 nucleotides are TGTGCCAGCAGCTCCCAGGGGGCCTTTAATGAAAAACTGTTTTTT. This gives the protein CASSSQGAFNEKLFF.

V and J are TRBV7-2 and TRBJ2-7, with D perhaps matching TRBD1 (5 bases). Deletions cut 1 base from V and 2 bases from J, with 9 bases between. From germline, CDR1 is SGHTA and CDR2 FQGNSA. CDR3 length equals 14 residues. CDR3 DNA: TGTGCCAGCAGCTTAGATCCAGGGCCCTACGAGCAGTACTTC. It yields the protein CASSLDPGPYEQYF.

This clone was found a few times. The chain employs TRBV28 and TRBJ1-1; a possible D gene is TRBD1 (5 bases). Germline values: CDR1 MDHEN, CDR2 SYDVKM. The CDR3 is 14 residues long. V lost 5 bases, J lost 5 bases, and 15 bases lay in between. CDR3 nucleotides: TGTGCCAGCAGTCCACACGGGGGAGAGACTGAAGCTTTCTTT. As protein: CASSPHGGETEAFF.

CDR3 region: CASSGGDRDSYYEQYF. The CDR3 bases are TGCGCCAGCAGTGGGGGAGACCGGGACAGTTACTACGAGCAGTACTTC. This sequence joins TRBV10-1 and TRBJ2-7, with TRBD1 identical over 7 bases. The ends lost 4 bases at V and 3 bases at J; junction bases unmatched: 12. In germline, CDR1 is WNHNN, CDR2 SYGVQD (reference sequence). The CDR3 has 16 amino acids.

This clone was recorded a few times. The rearrangement uses TRBV4-3 and TRBJ2-1, with D maybe TRBD2 (6 bases). CDR3 size: 15 residues. The V gene's germline CDR1 is LGHNA and CDR2 YSLEER. V was pared by 1 base and J by 12 bases, with 19 bases between. Here the CDR3 reads CASSQAGTGGGGQFF. The CDR3 nucleotides read TGCGCCAGCAGCCAAGCCGGGACTGGGGGTGGGGGGCAGTTCTTC.

This chain links TRBV7-2 with TRBJ1-1, with D perhaps matching TRBD1 (6 bases). Deletions cut 5 bases from V and 12 bases from J, with 16 bases between. This CDR3 spans 12 amino acids. CDR1 and CDR2 from the germline V gene are SGHTA and FQGNSA. The CDR3 here is CASSLTGYQSFF. The CDR3 DNA sequence: TGTGCCAGCAGCCTTACAGGGTATCAGTCTTTCTTT.

This chain links TRBV18 with TRBJ1-6; 8 bases match TRBD1. The CDR3 is made up of 17 amino acids. V was pared by 6 bases and J by 7 bases, with 14 bases of the junction left unmatched. Germline assignment: CDR1 KGHSH and CDR2 LQKENI. The CDR3 protein is CASSPSKAGTGNSPLHF. The CDR3, as DNA: TGTGCCAGCTCGCCATCCAAGGCGGGGACAGGCAATTCACCCCTCCACTTT.

V gene TRBV29-1 combines with J gene TRBJ1-5; 7 bases map to TRBD1. CDR1 and CDR2 from the germline V gene are SQVTM and ANQGSEA. The CDR3 has 13 amino acids. The V segment lost 4 bases and the J segment 3 bases; nucleotides outside the gene matches: 3. The CDR3 nucleotides are TGCAGCGTTGGGGGGACAGTCAATCAGCCCCAGCATTTT. Its protein product is CSVGGTVNQPQHF.

The V gene is TRBV5-4, the J gene TRBJ2-5; no definite D call. The CDR3 runs to 13 residues. Germline V gene data show CDR1 as SGHNT and CDR2 as YYREEE (reference sequence). The V and J ends lost 0 bases and 5 bases respectively, with 8 bases between them. The DNA for the CDR3 is TGTGCCAGCAGCTTGGCGAGCGTGGAGACCCAGTACTTC. Protein product: CASSLASVETQYF.

The chain recombines TRBV5-4 with TRBJ2-7, with TRBD2 identical over 10 bases. Germline assignment: CDR1 SGHNT and CDR2 YYREEE (reference sequence). The CDR3 sequence is 16 residues long. V shed 4 bases and J 2 bases; nucleotides not matched to a gene: 9. The CDR3 region is CASSTYSGRSPYEQYF. In DNA, the CDR3 is TGTGCCAGCAGCACATATAGCGGGAGGTCCCCCTACGAGCAGTACTTC.

This clone has more than one count but fewer than ten. V gene TRBV28 combines with J gene TRBJ2-7; the match to TRBD1 covers 10 bases. The germline CDR1 and CDR2 sequences are MDHEN and SYDVKM. There are 16 residues in the CDR3. V dropped 4 bases and J dropped 9; count of bases not matched to a gene: 15. This CDR3 is CASSSDSGTGAGGQYF. In DNA, the CDR3 is TGTGCCAGCAGTTCGGATTCCGGGACAGGGGCCGGGGGGCAGTACTTC.

J is TRBJ2-5 and V is TRBV5-4; 14 bases fit TRBD2. J lost 5 bases, V lost 0 bases, and 3 bases had no gene match. There are 16 residues in the CDR3. Germline loops: CDR1 SGHNT, CDR2 YYREEE (reference sequence). The CDR3 protein is CASSLGLAGGGETQYF. In nucleotides, the CDR3 is TGTGCCAGCAGCTTGGGACTAGCGGGAGGGGGGGAGACCCAGTACTTC.

The rearrangement links TRBV19 to TRBJ2-5; TRBD2 agrees at 9 bases. This CDR3 is 16 amino acids long. The germline V gene has CDR1 LNHDA and CDR2 SQIVND (reference sequence). V gave up 3 bases and J gave up 5 bases; unmatched junction bases: 10. The CDR3, as DNA: TGTGCCAGTAGTATTGAACAAGCGGGAGGACGTGAGACCCAGTACTTC. Residues: CASSIEQAGGRETQYF.

A few counts support this clone. The chain uses TRBV28 and TRBJ1-5; D is perhaps TRBD1 (5 bases). Germline V CDR1 and CDR2: MDHEN, SYDVKM. Trimming stripped 0 bases from V and 0 bases from J, with 9 bases between. The CDR3 runs 16 residues. The CDR3 loop reads CASSLWAGSSNQPQHF. In nucleotides, the CDR3 is TGTGCCAGCAGTTTATGGGCAGGGTCTAGCAATCAGCCCCAGCATTTT. Looking up the rest from reference TRBV28 and TRBJ1-5 gives the full variable domain: DVKVTQSSRYLVKRTGEKVFLECVQDMDHENMFWYRQDPGLGLRLIYFSYDVKMKEKGDIPEGYSVSREKKERFSLILESASTNQTSMYLCASSLWAGSSNQPQHFGDGTRLSIL.

The J gene is TRBJ2-2, the V gene TRBV7-6; TRBD1 matches 8 bases. The CDR3 consists of 15 residues. V lost 4 bases, J lost 4 bases, and 5 bases stayed unmatched. CDR1 and CDR2 from the germline V gene are SGHVS and FNYEAQ. CDR3 coding DNA: TGTGCCAGCAGCTCCAGACAGGGGCTCACCGGGGAGCTGTTTTTT. It specifies CASSSRQGLTGELFF.

This clone appeared a few times. V gene TRBV6-5 combines with J gene TRBJ2-3; the match to TRBD1 covers 8 bases. The germline CDR1 and CDR2 sequences are MNHEY and SVGAGI. V lost 6 bases to trimming and J lost 12 bases; unmatched junction nucleotides: 8. This CDR3 region has 12 residues. The CDR3 nucleotides are TGTGCCAGCAGCCCCGGACAGGGAAAACAGTATTTT. It yields the protein CASSPGQGKQYF.

This clone was observed a handful of times. Written as DNA, the CDR3 is TGTGCCAGCAGGGCCGGGACAGGGAGTGGCTACACCTTC. Translation: CASRAGTGSGYTF. The chain employs TRBV7-3 and TRBJ1-2; 9 bases align to TRBD1. The trim removed 6 bases at V and 7 bases at J, leaving 6 bases unmatched. This CDR3 contains 13 residues. Germline lookup yields CDR1 SGHTA and CDR2 FQGTGA.

V and J are TRBV5-1 and TRBJ2-5; a weak D match, TRBD2 (5 bases). Trimming removed 5 bases at V and 0 bases at J, with 11 bases between. The CDR3 has 14 residues. Germline-derived CDR1 and CDR2 are SGHRS and YFSETQ. The CDR3 loop reads CASRPTGNQETQYF. The CDR3 nucleotides read TGCGCCAGCAGGCCAACCGGGAACCAAGAGACCCAGTACTTC.

The chain is built from TRBV4-1 and TRBJ1-2, with D maybe TRBD1 (5 bases). CDR1 and CDR2 from the germline V gene are MGHRA and YSYEKL. V was cut by 1 base and J by 2 bases, with 8 bases left in between. The CDR3 spans 14 residues. The CDR3, as DNA: TGCGCCAGCAGCCAAGCTACAGGAAACTATGGCTACACCTTC. This encodes CASSQATGNYGYTF.

Notes on this clone: An end of the junction does not agree with germline; a read error may underlie this. The rearrangement uses TRBV23-1 and TRBJ1-5; D not resolved. TRBV23-1 belongs to the ORF category, with a function that is uncertain. This CDR3 region has 16 residues. CDR3 protein: CASSQSRGSGKQPQHF. CDR3 nucleotides: TGCGCCAGCAGTCAATCGAGAGGGTCCGGCAAACAGCCCCAGCATTTT.

The rearrangement joins TRBV29-1 to TRBJ1-1; TRBD1 matches at 9 bases. Trimming took 2 bases from V and 3 from J; bases not matched to a gene: 1. Germline assignment: CDR1 SQVTM and CDR2 ANQGSEA. The CDR3 is made up of 13 amino acids. The CDR3 region has the DNA TGCAGCGTTGAAACAGGGGGCGACACTGAAGCTTTCTTT. This encodes CSVETGGDTEAFF.

The chain links TRBV29-1 to TRBJ2-2; D possibly corresponds to TRBD1 (5 bases). V lost 4 bases, J lost 0 bases, and 15 bases lay in between. Germline CDR1 and CDR2: SQVTM and ANQGSEA. There are 16 residues in the CDR3. The CDR3 sequence: CSVVSQGSPNTGELFF. CDR3 sequence (DNA): TGCAGCGTTGTTTCTCAGGGATCCCCGAACACCGGGGAGCTGTTTTTT.

The rearrangement joins TRBV18 to TRBJ1-2; 7 nucleotides match TRBD1. Germline V lookup: CDR1 KGHSH, CDR2 LQKENI. This CDR3 contains 15 residues. The V segment lost 4 bases and the J segment 8 bases; nucleotides outside the gene matches: 13. CDR3 region: CASSQQGQTPWGYTF. The CDR3 DNA reads TGTGCCAGCTCACAACAGGGACAGACCCCTTGGGGCTACACCTTC.

V is TRBV5-1 and J is TRBJ2-5; D is undetermined. V was shortened by 5 bases and J by 5 bases, with 16 bases between the two germline ends. The length of the CDR3 is 14 residues. The germline V gene has CDR1 SGHRS and CDR2 YFSETQ. The CDR3 DNA follows: TGCGCCAGCAGTATGGCAGGTAGATGGGAGACCCAGTACTTC. Encoded protein: CASSMAGRWETQYF.

This rearrangement joins TRBV6-5 to TRBJ2-7; TRBD1 aligns across 9 bases. Germline CDR1 is MNHEY and CDR2 is SVGAGI. V lost 5 bases and J lost 6; bases outside the gene matches: 8. The CDR3 is 14 residues long. CDR3 bases: TGTGCCAGCAGTCCACCGGGACAGGGAGGCGAGCAGTACTTC. It translates to CASSPPGQGGEQYF.

The J gene is TRBJ1-1, the V gene TRBV7-9; 8 bases align to TRBD1. V trimming: 5 bases; J trimming: 0 bases; junction bases outside the gene matches: 5. The germline gives CDR1 SEHNR, CDR2 FQNEAQ (reference sequence). There are 15 residues in the CDR3. The CDR3 sequence: CASSRTGLMNTEAFF. CDR3 in DNA: TGTGCCAGCAGCAGGACAGGGCTAATGAACACTGAAGCTTTCTTT. Variable domain in full (rest from reference TRBV7-9 and TRBJ1-1): DTGVSQNPRHKITKRGQNVTFRCDPISEHNRLYWYRQTLGQGPEFLTYFQNEAQLEKSRLLSDRFSAERPKGSFSTLEIQRTEQGDSAMYLCASSRTGLMNTEAFFGQGTRLTVV.

This clone came up once. V is TRBV27 and J is TRBJ2-3, with TRBD2 identical over 7 bases. This CDR3 is 14 amino acids long. The junction had 9 bases not matched to a gene; V was cut back by 8 bases and J by 4 bases. Germline V lookup: CDR1 MNHEY, CDR2 SMNVEV (reference sequence). The CDR3 protein is CASLGRDPADTQYF. DNA of the CDR3: TGTGCCAGCCTTGGGAGGGATCCCGCAGATACGCAGTATTTT.